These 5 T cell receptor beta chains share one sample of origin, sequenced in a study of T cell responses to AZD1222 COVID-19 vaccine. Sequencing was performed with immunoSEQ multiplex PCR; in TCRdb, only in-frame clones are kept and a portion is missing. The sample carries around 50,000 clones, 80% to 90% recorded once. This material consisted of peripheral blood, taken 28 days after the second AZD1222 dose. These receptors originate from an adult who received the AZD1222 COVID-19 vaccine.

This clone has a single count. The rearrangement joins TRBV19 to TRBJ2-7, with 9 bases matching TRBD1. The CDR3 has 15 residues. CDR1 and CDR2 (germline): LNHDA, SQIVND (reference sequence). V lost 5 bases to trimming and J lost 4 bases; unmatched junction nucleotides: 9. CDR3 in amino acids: CASSFTGTGPYEQYF. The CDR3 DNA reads TGTGCCAGTAGTTTCACCGGGACAGGGCCATACGAGCAGTACTTC.

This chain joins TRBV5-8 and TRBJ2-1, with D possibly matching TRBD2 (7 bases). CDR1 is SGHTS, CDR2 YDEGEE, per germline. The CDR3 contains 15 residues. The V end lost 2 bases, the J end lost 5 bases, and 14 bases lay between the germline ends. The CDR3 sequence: CASSLGGARHNEQFF. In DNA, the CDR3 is TGTGCCAGCAGCTTAGGGGGGGCTCGGCACAATGAGCAGTTCTTC.

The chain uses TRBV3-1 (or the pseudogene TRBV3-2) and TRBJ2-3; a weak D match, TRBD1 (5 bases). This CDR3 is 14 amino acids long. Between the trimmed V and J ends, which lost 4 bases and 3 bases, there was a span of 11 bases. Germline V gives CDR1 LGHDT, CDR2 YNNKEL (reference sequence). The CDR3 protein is CASSLVSGTDTQYF. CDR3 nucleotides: TGTGCCAGCAGCCTTGTGTCAGGGACAGATACGCAGTATTTT.

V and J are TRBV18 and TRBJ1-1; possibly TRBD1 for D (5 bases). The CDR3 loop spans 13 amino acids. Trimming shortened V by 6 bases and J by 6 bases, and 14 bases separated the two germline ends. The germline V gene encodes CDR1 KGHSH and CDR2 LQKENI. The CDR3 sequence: CASSRTDSAEAFF. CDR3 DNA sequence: TGTGCCAGCTCGCGGACTGACAGCGCTGAAGCTTTCTTT.

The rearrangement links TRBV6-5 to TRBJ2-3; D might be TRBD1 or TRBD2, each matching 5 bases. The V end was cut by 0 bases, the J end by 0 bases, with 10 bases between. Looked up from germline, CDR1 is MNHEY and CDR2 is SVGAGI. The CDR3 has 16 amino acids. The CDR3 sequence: CASSYSGTHSTDTQYF. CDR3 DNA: TGTGCCAGCAGTTACTCCGGGACCCATAGCACAGATACGCAGTATTTT.